This record looks at one T cell receptor (beta chain) sequence and its context. These data come from a study of T cell clones after liver transplantation. Clones were sequenced by immunoSEQ multiplex PCR, and TCRdb holds only the in-frame ones, with some missing. Altogether tens of thousands of clones are present, over 60% being singletons, with the ten largest covering about a tenth. V was cut by 3 bases and J by 5 bases, with 14 bases left in between. Germline CDR1 is MNHEY and CDR2 is SMNVEV (reference sequence). The length of the CDR3 is 14 residues. The sequencing here drew on CD4+ T cells from blood, taken at the 22-month timepoint. The TCR comes from a human patient who received a liver transplant. Some T cells may originate from the graft donor. V gene TRBV27 combines with J gene TRBJ2-7, with D possibly matching TRBD2 (7 bases). The DNA of the CDR3 is TGTGCCAGCAGTTTGGGAGGGGAGGGGGACGAGCAGTACTTC. It encodes CASSLGGEGDEQYF.